This T cell receptor (beta chain) was profiled in a study of beta chain features in type 1 diabetes. Study summary: Examined across all samples were some 99 million sorted cells. Regarding the study as a whole: Sequencing used cDNA, and cells with high TCR expression could therefore be over-represented.

A note on this clone: Its matching antigen is unknown.

Via the markers CD45RO/CCR7/CD25/CD127/CD95/CD27, stem cell-like memory, regulatory, central memory and naive CD4+ cells were sorted. With 0 bases removed from V and 7 bases from J, the gap between germline ends came to 13 bases. Germline V gives CDR1 MGHRA, CDR2 YSYEKL. The CDR3 extends over 14 amino acids. As every portion of the isolated RNA was reverse transcribed, the sequencing read expressed TCRB transcripts. The protocol was immunoSEQ multiplex PCR, while the TCRdb copy is restricted to in-frame clones and leaves out a portion. Altogether hundreds of thousands of clones are present, 68% being singletons, with the ten largest covering about 0.05%.

The source is a man aged 25 to 45 in good health. The chain carries TRBV4-1 and TRBJ2-7; D is unclear. Specimen: naive CD4+ T cells from blood. This chain's CDR3 is CASSQDTAAWEQYF. The DNA of the CDR3 is TGCGCCAGCAGCCAAGATACAGCCGCCTGGGAGCAGTACTTC.